Listed below are T cell receptor beta chains from one sample, sequenced in a study of blood T cell repertoires in COVID-19. Profiling relied on immunoSEQ multiplex PCR, and the TCRdb table lists in-frame clones only, not all of them. The sample records approximately 320,000 clones, 85% to 90% being singletons. The sample taken for sequencing was peripheral blood. These TCRs come from a woman under 40 with COVID-19, enrolled during active disease. Both conserved end residues are part of each CDR3. A D gene is named only where the DNA matches it firmly. Only part of the rows carry a size: once, few, many, or a class if the clone is expanded.

v_gene: TRBV4-1; j_gene: TRBJ1-6; abundance: few; len: 15; d_gene: TRBD1; CDR3aa: CASSPGQQNNSPLHF; CDR3nt: TGCGCCAGCAGCCCGGGACAGCAAAACAATTCACCCCTCCACTTT
v_gene: TRBV7-8; j_gene: TRBJ2-3; abundance: NA; len: 16; d_gene: TRBD2; CDR3aa: CASSLNSGGYTDTQYF; CDR3nt: TGTGCCAGCAGCTTGAATAGCGGGGGCTACACAGATACGCAGTATTTT
v_gene: TRBV6-6; j_gene: TRBJ1-5; abundance: NA; len: 15; d_gene: TRBD1; CDR3aa: CASKGQGVSNQPQHF; CDR3nt: TGTGCCAGCAAAGGACAGGGGGTAAGCAATCAGCCCCAGCATTTT
v_gene: TRBV6-4; j_gene: TRBJ2-2; abundance: NA; len: 14; d_gene: NA; CDR3aa: CASSPTTNTGELFF; CDR3nt: TGTGCCAGCAGTCCAACTACGAACACCGGGGAGCTGTTTTTT
v_gene: TRBV5-4; j_gene: TRBJ2-1; abundance: NA; len: 17; d_gene: NA; CDR3aa: CASSFTAGLAIYNEQFF; CDR3nt: TGTGCCAGCAGCTTCACGGCGGGTCTAGCGATTTACAATGAGCAGTTCTTC
v_gene: TRBV7-9; j_gene: TRBJ2-6; abundance: NA; len: 19; d_gene: NA; CDR3aa: CASSLAGNGDLSGANVLTF; CDR3nt: TGTGCCAGCAGCTTAGCGGGGAACGGGGATCTCTCTGGGGCCAACGTCCTGACTTTC
v_gene: TRBV10-2; j_gene: TRBJ1-2; abundance: NA; len: 13; d_gene: NA; CDR3aa: CASSGQPSYGYTF; CDR3nt: TGCGCCAGCAGTGGACAGCCATCCTATGGCTACACCTTC
v_gene: TRBV6-7; j_gene: TRBJ2-7; abundance: NA; len: 16; d_gene: NA; CDR3aa: CASRPIQTGFTYEQYF; CDR3nt: TGTGCCAGCAGACCCATACAAACAGGGTTCACCTACGAGCAGTACTTC
v_gene: TRBV30; j_gene: TRBJ2-4; abundance: NA; len: 13; d_gene: NA; CDR3aa: CALDSRIGNIQYF; CDR3nt: TGTGCCTTGGACAGCCGAATCGGAAACATTCAGTACTTC
v_gene: TRBV27; j_gene: TRBJ2-2; abundance: NA; len: 15; d_gene: NA; CDR3aa: CASNPLTGGTGELFF; CDR3nt: TGTGCCAGCAACCCGTTGACAGGAGGTACCGGGGAGCTGTTTTTT
v_gene: TRBV7-9; j_gene: TRBJ1-6; abundance: NA; len: 16; d_gene: TRBD1; CDR3aa: CAGDEKGQGTGSPLHF; CDR3nt: TGTGCCGGCGATGAGAAGGGACAGGGTACGGGCTCACCCCTCCACTTT
v_gene: TRBV9; j_gene: TRBJ1-2; abundance: NA; len: 15; d_gene: NA; CDR3aa: CASSVGRGGNYGYTF; CDR3nt: TGTGCCAGCAGCGTAGGGAGGGGAGGGAACTATGGCTACACCTTC
v_gene: TRBV19; j_gene: TRBJ2-1; abundance: NA; len: 15; d_gene: TRBD2; CDR3aa: CASRLTSGLYNEQFF; CDR3nt: TGTGCCAGTAGGTTAACTAGCGGGCTCTACAATGAGCAGTTCTTC
v_gene: TRBV4-2; j_gene: TRBJ1-1; abundance: NA; len: 14; d_gene: NA; CDR3aa: CASSQGSMNTEAFF; CDR3nt: TGTGCCAGCAGCCAAGGTTCCATGAACACTGAAGCTTTCTTT
v_gene: TRBV5-1; j_gene: TRBJ2-7; abundance: NA; len: 12; d_gene: TRBD2; CDR3aa: CASLSGGYEQYF; CDR3nt: TGCGCCAGCCTCTCGGGGGGTTACGAGCAGTACTTC
v_gene: TRBV13; j_gene: TRBJ2-7; abundance: NA; len: 15; d_gene: NA; CDR3aa: CASSLVGAGIHEQYF; CDR3nt: TGTGCCAGCAGCTTGGTCGGCGCGGGTATCCACGAGCAGTACTTC
v_gene: TRBV6-2/TRBV6-3; j_gene: TRBJ2-7; abundance: once; len: 15; d_gene: NA; CDR3aa: CASSPVGGPSYEQYF; CDR3nt: TGTGCCAGCAGTCCCGTCGGTGGGCCCTCCTACGAGCAGTACTTC
v_gene: TRBV9; j_gene: TRBJ2-7; abundance: few; len: 12; d_gene: NA; CDR3aa: CASSAQGYEQYF; CDR3nt: TGTGCCAGCAGCGCACAGGGATACGAGCAGTACTTC
v_gene: TRBV29-1; j_gene: TRBJ2-7; abundance: NA; len: 15; d_gene: TRBD1; CDR3aa: CSVADRAHSRGEQYF; CDR3nt: TGCAGCGTCGCCGACAGGGCCCATTCTCGTGGGGAGCAGTACTTC
v_gene: TRBV6-6; j_gene: TRBJ1-2; abundance: NA; len: 13; d_gene: NA; CDR3aa: CASSYGDIYGYTF; CDR3nt: TGTGCCAGCAGTTACGGGGACATCTATGGCTACACCTTC
v_gene: TRBV3-1/TRBV3-2; j_gene: TRBJ2-1; abundance: NA; len: 13; d_gene: NA; CDR3aa: CASSQGGRYEQFF; CDR3nt: TGTGCCAGCAGCCAAGGAGGGCGGTACGAGCAGTTCTTC
v_gene: TRBV5-4; j_gene: TRBJ1-4; abundance: NA; len: 15; d_gene: NA; CDR3aa: CASSQRTGGSEKLFF; CDR3nt: TGTGCCAGCAGCCAACGGACGGGGGGCTCAGAAAAACTGTTTTTT
v_gene: TRBV6-1; j_gene: TRBJ2-3; abundance: NA; len: 15; d_gene: TRBD1; CDR3aa: CASSDVDRVADTQYF; CDR3nt: TGTGCCAGCAGTGACGTGGACAGGGTCGCAGATACGCAGTATTTT
v_gene: TRBV5-6; j_gene: TRBJ2-7; abundance: NA; len: 15; d_gene: NA; CDR3aa: CASSLEQGGVYEQYF; CDR3nt: TGTGCCAGCAGCTTGGAACAGGGAGGGGTTTACGAGCAGTACTTC
v_gene: TRBV27; j_gene: TRBJ2-5; abundance: NA; len: 13; d_gene: NA; CDR3aa: CASSLNGGETQYF; CDR3nt: TGTGCCAGCAGTTTAAACGGGGGAGAGACCCAGTACTTC
v_gene: TRBV12-3/TRBV12-4; j_gene: TRBJ1-1; abundance: NA; len: 11; d_gene: NA; CDR3aa: CASSFGSEAFF; CDR3nt: TGTGCCAGCAGTTTCGGGTCGGAAGCTTTCTTT
v_gene: TRBV3-1/TRBV3-2; j_gene: TRBJ2-3; abundance: NA; len: 15; d_gene: TRBD2; CDR3aa: CASSQSGDSGDTQYF; CDR3nt: TGTGCCAGCAGCCAAAGCGGGGACTCCGGAGATACGCAGTATTTT
v_gene: TRBV6-5; j_gene: TRBJ1-6; abundance: NA; len: 13; d_gene: NA; CDR3aa: CATQVRGRSPLHF; CDR3nt: TGTGCCACCCAGGTTAGGGGTCGGTCACCCCTCCACTTT
v_gene: TRBV19; j_gene: TRBJ2-7; abundance: NA; len: 15; d_gene: TRBD2; CDR3aa: CASSITGGPLNEQYF; CDR3nt: TGTGCCAGTAGTATAACGGGGGGGCCGCTGAACGAGCAGTACTTC
v_gene: TRBV5-1; j_gene: TRBJ2-5; abundance: NA; len: 17; d_gene: TRBD2; CDR3aa: CASSRISGGAVGETQYF; CDR3nt: TGCGCCAGCAGCAGGATTAGCGGGGGGGCCGTAGGAGAGACCCAGTACTTC
v_gene: TRBV7-9; j_gene: TRBJ1-3; abundance: NA; len: 15; d_gene: NA; CDR3aa: CASSLTGISGNTIYF; CDR3nt: TGTGCCAGCAGCTTAACAGGTATCTCTGGAAACACCATATATTTT
v_gene: TRBV5-1; j_gene: TRBJ1-5; abundance: NA; len: 14; d_gene: NA; CDR3aa: CASTLHSQDQPQHF; CDR3nt: TGCGCCAGCACCCTTCATAGTCAAGATCAGCCCCAGCATTTT
v_gene: TRBV10-2; j_gene: TRBJ1-4; abundance: NA; len: 14; d_gene: TRBD1; CDR3aa: CASSAAARGQKLFF; CDR3nt: TGCGCCAGCAGCGCGGCGGCCAGGGGGCAAAAACTGTTTTTT
v_gene: TRBV13; j_gene: TRBJ2-5; abundance: NA; len: 12; d_gene: TRBD1; CDR3aa: CASSDRGETQYF; CDR3nt: TGTGCCAGCAGCGACAGGGGGGAGACCCAGTACTTC
v_gene: TRBV19; j_gene: TRBJ1-1; abundance: NA; len: 13; d_gene: NA; CDR3aa: CASKPGWNTEAFF; CDR3nt: TGTGCCAGTAAGCCAGGGTGGAACACTGAAGCTTTCTTT
v_gene: TRBV18; j_gene: TRBJ1-6; abundance: once; len: 18; d_gene: NA; CDR3aa: CASSPWGVLTSINSPLHF; CDR3nt: TGTGCCAGCTCACCCTGGGGGGTCCTCACCTCCATTAATTCACCCCTCCACTTT
v_gene: TRBV10-3; j_gene: TRBJ2-1; abundance: NA; len: 18; d_gene: NA; CDR3aa: CAIRSTSYSGLADNEQFF; CDR3nt: TGTGCCATCAGATCGACGTCTTATTCGGGACTCGCCGACAATGAGCAGTTCTTC
v_gene: TRBV3-1/TRBV3-2; j_gene: TRBJ2-7; abundance: NA; len: 12; d_gene: TRBD1; CDR3aa: CASSQGGTGFGF; CDR3nt: TGTGCCAGCAGCCAAGGCGGGACAGGGTTTGGGTTC
v_gene: TRBV3-1/TRBV3-2; j_gene: TRBJ1-3; abundance: NA; len: 14; d_gene: NA; CDR3aa: CASSQLREGNTIYF; CDR3nt: TGTGCCAGCAGCCAACTCAGGGAAGGAAACACCATATATTTT
v_gene: TRBV7-9; j_gene: TRBJ1-1; abundance: NA; len: 13; d_gene: TRBD1; CDR3aa: CASSPRTGREAFF; CDR3nt: TGTGCCAGCAGCCCACGGACAGGGCGTGAAGCTTTCTTT
v_gene: TRBV4-2; j_gene: TRBJ1-2; abundance: NA; len: 15; d_gene: TRBD1; CDR3aa: CASSQGGQGAGGYTF; CDR3nt: TGTGCCAGCAGCCAAGGGGGACAGGGGGCAGGGGGCTACACCTTC
v_gene: TRBV19; j_gene: TRBJ1-6; abundance: NA; len: 20; d_gene: NA; CDR3aa: CASSIERGQESPPRNSPLHF; CDR3nt: TGTGCCAGTAGTATAGAACGCGGGCAGGAAAGCCCTCCCAGGAATTCACCCCTCCACTTT
v_gene: TRBV24-1; j_gene: TRBJ2-3; abundance: NA; len: 15; d_gene: NA; CDR3aa: CATSDPAGATDTQYF; CDR3nt: TGTGCCACCAGTGATCCTGCGGGGGCCACAGATACGCAGTATTTT
v_gene: TRBV6-6; j_gene: TRBJ2-4; abundance: NA; len: 17; d_gene: TRBD1; CDR3aa: CASSPRQGRQAKNIQYF; CDR3nt: TGTGCCAGCAGTCCGCGACAGGGGAGACAGGCCAAAAACATTCAGTACTTC
v_gene: TRBV6-5; j_gene: TRBJ2-7; abundance: NA; len: 14; d_gene: TRBD1; CDR3aa: CASSYRDRSYEQYF; CDR3nt: TGTGCCAGCAGTTACCGGGACAGATCCTACGAGCAGTACTTC
v_gene: TRBV19; j_gene: TRBJ2-1; abundance: once; len: 16; d_gene: TRBD2; CDR3aa: CASSPMGLAGYNEQFF; CDR3nt: TGTGCCAGTAGTCCCATGGGACTAGCGGGTTACAATGAGCAGTTCTTC
v_gene: TRBV5-1; j_gene: TRBJ1-2; abundance: NA; len: 15; d_gene: NA; CDR3aa: CASSLVVDTFYGYTF; CDR3nt: TGCGCCAGCAGCTTGGTGGTGGACACTTTCTATGGCTACACCTTC
v_gene: TRBV5-1; j_gene: TRBJ2-5; abundance: once; len: 16; d_gene: NA; CDR3aa: CASSPVGQRGSETQYF; CDR3nt: TGCGCCAGCAGCCCCGTGGGACAACGAGGCTCGGAGACCCAGTACTTC
v_gene: TRBV21-1; j_gene: TRBJ1-6; abundance: few; len: 17; d_gene: NA; CDR3aa: CASSKSPGNLIESPLHF; CDR3nt: TGTGCCAGCAGCAAGAGTCCAGGAAACCTTATCGAATCACCCCTCCACTTT
v_gene: TRBV10-3; j_gene: TRBJ2-7; abundance: once; len: 12; d_gene: NA; CDR3aa: CAVTGNSYEQYF; CDR3nt: TGTGCCGTCACCGGGAACTCCTACGAGCAGTACTTC
v_gene: TRBV6-5; j_gene: TRBJ2-1; abundance: NA; len: 15; d_gene: TRBD2; CDR3aa: CASNDVGLAGDEQFF; CDR3nt: TGTGCCAGCAACGACGTGGGACTAGCGGGGGATGAGCAGTTCTTC
v_gene: TRBV7-2; j_gene: TRBJ2-1; abundance: NA; len: 15; d_gene: NA; CDR3aa: CASSSLDMPYNEQFF; CDR3nt: TGTGCCAGCAGTTCTCTAGATATGCCCTACAATGAGCAGTTCTTC
v_gene: TRBV18; j_gene: TRBJ1-3; abundance: once; len: 16; d_gene: NA; CDR3aa: CASSSSGGRAGNTIYF; CDR3nt: TGTGCCAGCTCATCCAGCGGGGGCAGGGCTGGAAACACCATATATTTT
v_gene: TRBV5-1; j_gene: TRBJ1-5; abundance: once; len: 14; d_gene: TRBD1; CDR3aa: CASSPGTGDQPQHF; CDR3nt: TGCGCCAGCAGCCCCGGGACAGGGGATCAGCCCCAGCATTTT
v_gene: TRBV5-1; j_gene: TRBJ2-5; abundance: NA; len: 14; d_gene: TRBD2; CDR3aa: CASSQDGGEETQYF; CDR3nt: TGCGCCAGCAGCCAAGACGGGGGGGAAGAGACCCAGTACTTC
v_gene: TRBV9; j_gene: TRBJ2-7; abundance: NA; len: 15; d_gene: TRBD2; CDR3aa: CASSVGGGNSYEQYF; CDR3nt: TGTGCCAGCAGCGTAGGGGGAGGGAACTCCTACGAGCAGTACTTC
v_gene: TRBV5-1; j_gene: TRBJ2-3; abundance: NA; len: 14; d_gene: NA; CDR3aa: CASSLDRSTDTQYF; CDR3nt: TGCGCCAGCAGCTTGGACAGAAGCACAGATACGCAGTATTTT
v_gene: TRBV15; j_gene: TRBJ1-1; abundance: NA; len: 16; d_gene: TRBD1; CDR3aa: CATSSGQEVWDTEAFF; CDR3nt: TGTGCCACCAGCAGTGGACAGGAAGTATGGGACACTGAAGCTTTCTTT
v_gene: TRBV15; j_gene: TRBJ2-3; abundance: NA; len: 15; d_gene: TRBD2; CDR3aa: CATSTGTILTDTQYF; CDR3nt: TGTGCCACCAGCACCGGGACTATACTCACAGATACGCAGTATTTT